The rows below give T cell receptor beta chains drawn from one sample of a study of T cell changes during pregnancy in multiple sclerosis. The table came from immunoSEQ multiplex PCR; TCRdb's copy has only in-frame clones and leaves some out. Of about 38,000 clones in the sample, 85% to 95% were seen once. The sample in question was CD4+ T cells from peripheral blood mononuclear cells, obtained after pregnancy. These TCRs come from a female donor in good health, enrolled as a control in a pregnancy study. CDR3s include the opening cysteine and the closing phenylalanine or tryptophan. Each record gives: V gene, D gene, clone size, J gene, CDR3 DNA, CDR3 protein. D genes are given only for firm matches. The listing skips clone size in some rows; elsewhere it reads once, few, many or a size class.

v_gene: TRBV5-5; d_gene: TRBD1; abundance: -; j_gene: TRBJ1-1; CDR3nt: TGTGCCAGCAGCACCGAGGACAGGGGAGTAGGGACTGAAGCTTTCTTT; CDR3aa: CASSTEDRGVGTEAFF
v_gene: TRBV18; d_gene: -; abundance: -; j_gene: TRBJ2-7; CDR3nt: TGTGCCAGCTCACCAGGCCCAGGGGCCTACGAGCAGTACTTC; CDR3aa: CASSPGPGAYEQYF
v_gene: TRBV30; d_gene: -; abundance: -; j_gene: TRBJ2-3; CDR3nt: TGTGCCTGGAGTCGGAGGGAGAGGGATACGCAGTATTTT; CDR3aa: CAWSRRERDTQYF
v_gene: TRBV18; d_gene: -; abundance: -; j_gene: TRBJ1-1; CDR3nt: TGTGCCAGCTCATCCCTCCGGGACAAGAACACTGAAGCTTTCTTT; CDR3aa: CASSSLRDKNTEAFF
v_gene: TRBV6-6; d_gene: TRBD1; abundance: -; j_gene: TRBJ2-3; CDR3nt: TGTGCCAGCAGTTACCCGACAGGGATCAAGGCAGATACGCAGTATTTT; CDR3aa: CASSYPTGIKADTQYF
v_gene: TRBV19; d_gene: -; abundance: medium-sized; j_gene: TRBJ1-4; CDR3nt: TGTGCCAGTAGTATCCCTCCAACTAATGAAAAACTGTTTTTT; CDR3aa: CASSIPPTNEKLFF
v_gene: TRBV14; d_gene: TRBD1; abundance: -; j_gene: TRBJ2-1; CDR3nt: TGTGCCAGCAGCCCGGGACAGCAATCCTACAATGAGCAGTTCTTC; CDR3aa: CASSPGQQSYNEQFF
v_gene: TRBV7-6; d_gene: TRBD2; abundance: -; j_gene: TRBJ2-3; CDR3nt: TGTGCCAGCAGCTTTCCCGTTGACGGGCTAGCGGGGGGGGCTAGCACAGATACGCAGTATTTT; CDR3aa: CASSFPVDGLAGGASTDTQYF
v_gene: TRBV5-1; d_gene: TRBD2; abundance: -; j_gene: TRBJ2-3; CDR3nt: TGCGCCAGCAGCTTAATTAGCGGGGGGGCTACAGATACGCAGTATTTT; CDR3aa: CASSLISGGATDTQYF
v_gene: TRBV30; d_gene: -; abundance: -; j_gene: TRBJ2-1; CDR3nt: TGTGCCTGGAGTGACCGCGGGACTGCCGGCAATGAGCAGTTCTTC; CDR3aa: CAWSDRGTAGNEQFF
v_gene: TRBV2; d_gene: -; abundance: -; j_gene: TRBJ2-7; CDR3nt: TGTGCCAGCGCGGGGGCGGGGACTACCCACTACTTC; CDR3aa: CASAGAGTTHYF
v_gene: TRBV29-1; d_gene: -; abundance: -; j_gene: TRBJ2-5; CDR3nt: TGCAGCGTTGGCCTGACTAGGGAGACCCAGTACTTC; CDR3aa: CSVGLTRETQYF
v_gene: TRBV6-5; d_gene: TRBD1; abundance: -; j_gene: TRBJ2-7; CDR3nt: TGTGCCAGCAGCCTTGGACAGGGGAGCTCCTACGAGCAGTACTTC; CDR3aa: CASSLGQGSSYEQYF
v_gene: TRBV7-2; d_gene: -; abundance: once; j_gene: TRBJ2-5; CDR3nt: TGTGCCAGCAGCGCCGGACTTAGAAACCAAGAGACCCAGTACTTC; CDR3aa: CASSAGLRNQETQYF
v_gene: TRBV30; d_gene: -; abundance: -; j_gene: TRBJ1-2; CDR3nt: TGTGCCTGGTTCAAGCTCTATGGCTACACCTTC; CDR3aa: CAWFKLYGYTF
v_gene: TRBV7-2; d_gene: -; abundance: once; j_gene: TRBJ2-1; CDR3nt: TGTGCCAGACCCCCGGGACACTACTTAGATGAGCAGTTCTTC; CDR3aa: CARPPGHYLDEQFF
v_gene: TRBV11-3; d_gene: TRBD1; abundance: -; j_gene: TRBJ2-2; CDR3nt: TGTGCCAGCAGCATCGGGACAGGGAGGTTGGGAGAGGCTACCGGGGAGCTGTTTTTT; CDR3aa: CASSIGTGRLGEATGELFF
v_gene: TRBV5-1; d_gene: TRBD1; abundance: -; j_gene: TRBJ1-2; CDR3nt: TGCGCCAGCAGACCCGGGACAGGGAGTCAAGGAGGGCCCTTCTATGGCTACACCTTC; CDR3aa: CASRPGTGSQGGPFYGYTF
v_gene: TRBV5-4; d_gene: TRBD2; abundance: -; j_gene: TRBJ2-1; CDR3nt: TGTGCCAGCAGCTTGGAAGCGGGGGGTCTCAATGAGCAGTTCTTC; CDR3aa: CASSLEAGGLNEQFF
v_gene: TRBV7-2; d_gene: TRBD2; abundance: once; j_gene: TRBJ2-1; CDR3nt: TGTGCCAGCAGCGCCAGCGGGAGGGCCGACAATGAGCAGTTCTTC; CDR3aa: CASSASGRADNEQFF
v_gene: TRBV2; d_gene: -; abundance: -; j_gene: TRBJ1-2; CDR3nt: TGTGCCAGCAGTGCCGGGGGGATCTATGGCTACACCTTC; CDR3aa: CASSAGGIYGYTF
v_gene: TRBV6-6; d_gene: TRBD2; abundance: -; j_gene: TRBJ2-1; CDR3nt: TGTGCCACCCTGATTAGCGGGAGTTCCTACAATGAGCAGTTCTTC; CDR3aa: CATLISGSSYNEQFF
v_gene: TRBV10-3; d_gene: TRBD2; abundance: -; j_gene: TRBJ2-1; CDR3nt: TGTGCCATCAGTGTGGGACTAGCGGAGCAGTTCTTC; CDR3aa: CAISVGLAEQFF
v_gene: TRBV5-1; d_gene: TRBD2; abundance: -; j_gene: TRBJ2-5; CDR3nt: TGCGCCAGCAGCTTGCAGCGGGGGCCCCAAGAGACCCAGTACTTC; CDR3aa: CASSLQRGPQETQYF
v_gene: TRBV7-2; d_gene: -; abundance: -; j_gene: TRBJ1-4; CDR3nt: TGTGCCAGCAGCTCGGCAGGGATTAATGAAAAACTGTTTTTT; CDR3aa: CASSSAGINEKLFF
v_gene: TRBV6-5; d_gene: TRBD1; abundance: once; j_gene: TRBJ1-2; CDR3nt: TGTGCCAGCAGTTACCTACTCGGACAGGGAAACTATGGCTACACCTTC; CDR3aa: CASSYLLGQGNYGYTF
v_gene: TRBV18; d_gene: -; abundance: -; j_gene: TRBJ1-1; CDR3nt: TGTGCCAGCTCACCACGCCCGGCGGACACTGAAGCTTTCTTT; CDR3aa: CASSPRPADTEAFF
v_gene: TRBV7-8; d_gene: TRBD1; abundance: -; j_gene: TRBJ1-5; CDR3nt: TGTGCCAGCAGCCCAACAGGGGGCAATCAGCCCCAGCATTTT; CDR3aa: CASSPTGGNQPQHF
v_gene: TRBV2; d_gene: -; abundance: -; j_gene: TRBJ2-3; CDR3nt: TGTGCCAGCAGTTCGGGACTGACTAGCACAGATACGCAGTATTTT; CDR3aa: CASSSGLTSTDTQYF
v_gene: TRBV5-4; d_gene: -; abundance: -; j_gene: TRBJ2-1; CDR3nt: TGTGCCAGCAGCTTGGTCAGGGCTGAGCAGTTCTTC; CDR3aa: CASSLVRAEQFF
v_gene: TRBV19; d_gene: TRBD1; abundance: once; j_gene: TRBJ1-5; CDR3nt: TGTGCCAGTAGCTCCCGGGACAGAAATCAGCCCCAGCATTTT; CDR3aa: CASSSRDRNQPQHF
v_gene: TRBV2; d_gene: -; abundance: -; j_gene: TRBJ2-6; CDR3nt: TGTGCCAGCGGAGGGGCTGGGGCCAACGTCCTGACTTTC; CDR3aa: CASGGAGANVLTF
v_gene: TRBV27; d_gene: TRBD1; abundance: -; j_gene: TRBJ1-1; CDR3nt: TGTGCCAGCAGTTTATTCCCCGGACAGGGTGATACTGAAGCTTTCTTT; CDR3aa: CASSLFPGQGDTEAFF
v_gene: TRBV6-1; d_gene: TRBD2; abundance: -; j_gene: TRBJ2-3; CDR3nt: TGTGCCAGCAGTGCGGGGGGGGCGGGAGGACCGGCAGATACGCAGTATTTT; CDR3aa: CASSAGGAGGPADTQYF